This T cell receptor beta chain was sequenced during a study of T cell responses to AZD1222 COVID-19 vaccine. Assay: immunoSEQ multiplex PCR; the TCRdb copy retains only in-frame clones and omits some. The table includes about 110,000 clones, about four fifths detected once. This CDR3 has 8 residues. Regarding this clone: Antigen: not known.

Study outcomes and limitations: Most donors were white British, females outnumbered males, and clonal diversity was possibly underestimated.

This sequence joins TRBV21-1 and TRBJ2-3; the DNA was not compared with TRBD2, the D call given in the table. TRBV21-1 is described as a pseudogene. This receptor was taken from an adult in good health. The sample was peripheral blood, taken on day 0 of AZD1222 vaccination. The CDR3 region is CARETQYF. The CDR3 DNA is TGTGCCAGAGAGACGCAGTATTTT.